Listed below are T cell receptor beta chains from one sample, sequenced in a study of blood T cells in healthy people across ages. TCRdb reprocessed the 5' RACE reads via MiXCR and lists one record per CDR3 protein. The sample carries fewer than 900,000 distinct CDR3 sequences, more than 40% recorded once. Sequenced input: blood. The receptor set was obtained from a woman aged 60-75 years in good health. Each CDR3 is given with its conserved first and last residue. D genes are given only for firm matches. Size tells how often a clone was seen (once, few, many) or the class of an expanded clone, and some rows leave it out.

cdr3_nt cdr3_aa clone_size j_call d_call v_call
TGCGCCAGCAGCCAAGAATATGATCGGACAGGGAACTCCTACGAGCAGTACTTC CASSQEYDRTGNSYEQYF . TRBJ2-7 TRBD1 TRBV4-3
TGTGCCAGCAGCGATTACGGCCTGCCAAGCACTGAAGCTTTCTTT CASSDYGLPSTEAFF few TRBJ1-1 . TRBV7-9
TGTGCCAGCGATCGGATAGCGGGTGGATCCTACGAGCAGTACTTC CASDRIAGGSYEQYF . TRBJ2-7 TRBD2 TRBV28
TGCAGTGCCTCCCCGGTGGGCGGATATGGCTACACCTTC CSASPVGGYGYTF . TRBJ1-2 . TRBV20-1
TGCAGTGCTAGAGTGGCTAGCGGGGCCCCCACAGATACGCAGTATTTT CSARVASGAPTDTQYF . TRBJ2-3 TRBD2 TRBV20-1
TGTGCCAGCAGCTTGGAGGTGGGGACTAGCGGGAGTTTCAATGAGCAGTACTTC CASSLEVGTSGSFNEQYF . TRBJ2-5 TRBD2 TRBV5-5
TGCGCCAGCAGCTTGGCGGGGACGAACTTGATGAATGAGCAGTTCTTC CASSLAGTNLMNEQFF . TRBJ2-1 . TRBV5-1
TGTGCCAGCAGTTACTCATCTGGAAATCAGCTCCAGCATTTT CASSYSSGNQLQHF . TRBJ1-5 . TRBV6-5
TGTGCCTGGAGTGTAGCCACAACCCAAGAGACCCAGTACTTC CAWSVATTQETQYF . TRBJ2-5 . TRBV30
TGTGCCAGCAGTGCCGGGGACCGCAAGCAGTTCTTC CASSAGDRKQFF . TRBJ2-1 . TRBV12-3/TRBV12-4
TGCAGTGCTAGACTATCCGGGACAGGGAACAATCAGCCCCAGCATTTT CSARLSGTGNNQPQHF . TRBJ1-5 TRBD1 TRBV20-1
TGCAGTGCTCCGAATGAGGCCGGGGAAGATTCACCCCTCCACTTT CSAPNEAGEDSPLHF . TRBJ1-6 . TRBV20-1
TGCAGTGCCTCTCGGGGGGCCCCAGAGACCCAGTACTTC CSASRGAPETQYF . TRBJ2-5 . TRBV20-1
TGTGCCAGCAGCCCCACACAGGGGGCCCCTAGGGAGACCCAGTACTTC CASSPTQGAPRETQYF . TRBJ2-5 TRBD1 TRBV25-1
TGCAGTGCTAGTGGAGGAGGGAGATGGTCCTACGAGCAGTACTTC CSASGGGRWSYEQYF many TRBJ2-7 . TRBV20-1
TGTGCCAGCAGTTACTCGTTAAGAGGGGGAAGCTCCTACGAGCAGTACTTC CASSYSLRGGSSYEQYF few TRBJ2-7 . TRBV6-5
TGCGCCAGCAGCCCTTGGACGGGCTCCTACGAGCAGTACTTC CASSPWTGSYEQYF . TRBJ2-7 . TRBV5-1
TGTGCCAGCACCGATGACAGGGTAGTGAGCACAGATACGCAGTATTTT CASTDDRVVSTDTQYF . TRBJ2-3 TRBD1 TRBV6-2/TRBV6-3
TGCGCCAGCAGCCAACAGGGGTACTATGGCTACACCTTC CASSQQGYYGYTF once TRBJ1-2 . TRBV4-1
TGTACCAGCAGCCAAGATCCGGGGACCAATTCACCCCTCCACTTT CTSSQDPGTNSPLHF . TRBJ1-6 . TRBV4-2
TGTGCCAGCAGTTCATCGACAGGGGTGAACTATGGCTACACCTTC CASSSSTGVNYGYTF . TRBJ1-2 TRBD1 TRBV28
TGTGCCAGCAGTTATGGAGGTCAAACCTACAATGAGCAGTTCTTC CASSYGGQTYNEQFF . TRBJ2-1 . TRBV6-2/TRBV6-3